A single sample gave rise to the 8 T cell receptor beta chains below, sequenced in a study of T cell responses to AZD1222 COVID-19 vaccine. The method was immunoSEQ multiplex PCR; TCRdb's version includes in-frame clones alone and lacks a portion of them. Of roughly 120,000 clones listed, roughly 84% were seen once; the top ten hold roughly 1.2%. The sample here was peripheral blood, taken on day 0 of AZD1222 vaccination. The receptors were sampled from an adult in good health.

This clone appeared once. This sequence joins TRBV6-5 and TRBJ1-1; D remains ambiguous. The CDR3 is 14 residues long. Germline CDR1 is MNHEY and CDR2 is SVGAGI. Trimming cost V 7 bases and J 1 base, with 13 bases left between them. CDR3 protein: CASTDNGWNTEAFF. CDR3 sequence (DNA): TGTGCCAGCACCGACAATGGGTGGAACACTGAAGCTTTCTTT.

The gene calls are TRBV27 and TRBJ2-7; D unresolved. CDR1 MNHEY and CDR2 SMNVEV come from the germline V gene (reference sequence). V lost 0 bases and J 4 bases, leaving 31 bases between the germline ends. The CDR3 runs to 21 residues. In DNA form, the CDR3 reads TGTGCCAGCAGTTTATCGAGTGCCCACCAGGCACGGGTCAGTCGGTCTTACGAGCAGTACTTC. It yields the protein CASSLSSAHQARVSRSYEQYF.

This chain uses TRBV6-1 with TRBJ1-1; no clear D gene. The germline V gene has CDR1 MNHNS and CDR2 SASEGT. Deletions cut 3 bases from V and 4 bases from J, with 12 bases between. The CDR3 runs to 14 residues. CDR3 sequence reads: CASSDTRLRTEAFF. CDR3 nucleotide sequence: TGTGCCAGCAGTGACACCCGTCTTCGCACTGAAGCTTTCTTT.

The table lists this clone with a few counts. The chain couples TRBV6-2 or TRBV6-3 to TRBJ1-2, with a weak D call TRBD1 (6 bases). The CDR3 is 15 residues long. Between the trimmed V and J ends, which lost 1 base and 4 bases, there was a span of 13 bases. The germline CDR1 and CDR2 sequences are MNHEY and SVGEGT. As DNA, the CDR3 is TGTGCCAGCAGTTACTTCGGACAGAACCTCTATGGCTACACCTTC. This gives the protein CASSYFGQNLYGYTF.

This rearrangement joins TRBV27 to TRBJ1-1; D gene uncertain. The CDR3 has 14 residues. CDR1 and CDR2 (germline): MNHEY, SMNVEV (reference sequence). Trimming removed 4 bases from V and 1 base from J, with 10 bases in between. Here the CDR3 DNA reads TGTGCCAGCAGTTCGGCGTGGCAGAACACTGAAGCTTTCTTT. It codes for CASSSAWQNTEAFF.

The V gene is TRBV11-2, the J gene TRBJ1-3, with a tentative D call TRBD1 (5 bases). The CDR3 is 17 residues long. Germline V gene sequence: CDR1 SGHAT, CDR2 FQNNGV. With 1 base removed from V and 4 bases from J, the gap between germline ends came to 17 bases. CDR3 loop: CASSLVPWGAGGNTIYF. The CDR3 region has the DNA TGTGCCAGCAGCTTAGTACCGTGGGGCGCGGGCGGAAACACCATATATTTT.

V and J are TRBV9 and TRBJ1-6; TRBD1 might be the D (6 bases). The V end was cut by 4 bases, the J end by 5 bases, with 16 bases between. Germline V gene data show CDR1 as SGDLS and CDR2 as YYNGEE. This CDR3 spans 16 amino acids. CDR3 residues: CASSPWGGAHNSPLHF. Here the CDR3 DNA reads TGTGCCAGCAGCCCCTGGGGGGGGGCCCATAATTCACCCCTCCACTTT.

The chain joins TRBV9 to TRBJ2-5; TRBD2 agrees at 8 bases. In germline, CDR1 is SGDLS, CDR2 YYNGEE. This CDR3 spans 14 amino acids. With V trimmed by 4 bases and J by 3 bases, 5 bases remained unmatched. The CDR3 sequence: CASSLTSGKETQYF. The CDR3 nucleotides read TGTGCCAGCAGCCTTACTAGCGGTAAAGAGACCCAGTACTTC.